These 9 T cell receptor beta chains came from one sample sequenced in a study of cytomegalovirus exposure and HLA in healthy donors. Amplification used 60 Vbeta primers and 13 Jbeta primers. Profiling relied on immunoSEQ multiplex PCR, and the TCRdb table lists in-frame clones only, not all of them. The table shows roughly 93,000 clones, with more than 60% occurring only once. Sequenced input: PBMCs. Receptors were obtained from a man younger than 35 in good health and CMV-seropositive.

The V gene is TRBV7-9, the J gene TRBJ1-5; TRBD1 aligns across 8 bases. This CDR3 comprises 15 residues. Germline V CDR1 and CDR2: SEHNR, FQNEAQ (reference sequence). The J segment lost 7 bases and the V segment lost 4 bases, leaving 9 bases of the junction unmatched. The CDR3 loop is CASSSPQGEGQPQHF. DNA of the CDR3: TGTGCCAGCAGCTCCCCACAGGGGGAGGGCCAGCCCCAGCATTTT.

V usage is TRBV2 and J usage is TRBJ2-1, with a tentative D call TRBD2 (5 bases). The ends were cut back, 8 bases at V and 5 bases at J, with 19 bases in the middle. The CDR3 runs 15 residues. In germline, CDR1 is SNHLY, CDR2 FYNNEI. CDR3 in amino acids: CASGLDSDPNNEQFF. CDR3 bases: TGTGCCAGCGGACTCGACTCCGATCCTAACAATGAGCAGTTCTTC.

The CDR3 DNA is TGTGCCAGCAGCCCTCCGGGACAGGCCTTTCAAGGCTACACCTTC. This gives the protein CASSPPGQAFQGYTF. The chain links TRBV7-8 to TRBJ1-2, with 8 bases lining up with TRBD1. V dropped 5 bases and J dropped 8; count of bases not matched to a gene: 13. The CDR3 is made up of 15 amino acids. CDR1 and CDR2 (germline): SGHVS, FQNEAQ.

The V call is TRBV29-1, the J call TRBJ2-2, with D perhaps matching TRBD1 (6 bases). From germline, CDR1 is SQVTM and CDR2 ANQGSEA. The germline V and J ends were trimmed by 7 bases and 0 bases, with 15 bases remaining between them. This CDR3 contains 15 residues. The CDR3 DNA follows: TGCAGCGCGGCAGGACAGTTCACGAACACCGGGGAGCTGTTTTTT. The encoded protein is CSAAGQFTNTGELFF.

The rearrangement uses TRBV13 and TRBJ2-1; a possible D gene is TRBD1 (5 bases). The germline V gene encodes CDR1 PRHDT and CDR2 FYEKMQ (reference sequence). The germline V and J ends were trimmed by 5 bases and 0 bases, with 14 bases remaining between them. The CDR3 runs 16 residues. The CDR3 here is CASSIITGVSYNEQFF. CDR3 sequence (DNA): TGTGCCAGCAGCATAATAACAGGCGTCTCCTACAATGAGCAGTTCTTC.

V is TRBV19 and J is TRBJ2-1; D might be TRBD2 (6 bases). Looked up from germline, CDR1 is LNHDA and CDR2 is SQIVND (reference sequence). V was cut by 11 bases and J by 7 bases, with 12 bases left in between. There are 11 residues in the CDR3. The CDR3 nucleotides read TGTGCCGTATCTGGGGGGAATGAGCAGTTCTTC. It specifies CAVSGGNEQFF.

The sample holds one count of this clone. The CDR3 sequence: CASSSTGQGNSPLHF. In DNA, the CDR3 is TGTGCCAGCTCTTCTACGGGACAGGGCAATTCACCCCTCCACTTT. The chain links TRBV18 to TRBJ1-6, with 9 nucleotides matching TRBD1. Looked up from germline, CDR1 is KGHSH and CDR2 is LQKENI. CDR3 length equals 15 residues. The V and J ends lost 6 bases and 7 bases, in that order; junction bases with no gene match: 7. The variable domain in full, completed from reference TRBV18 and TRBJ1-6, reads NAGVMQNPRHLVRRRGQEARLRCSPMKGHSHVYWYRQLPEEGLKFMVYLQKENIIDESGMPKERFSAEFPKEGPSILRIQQVVRGDSAAYFCASSSTGQGNSPLHFGNGTRLTVT.

The CDR3 here is CAIRREGTDGYTF. CDR3 nucleotide sequence: TGTGCCATCAGGAGGGAAGGTACCGATGGCTACACCTTC. The J gene is TRBJ1-2, the V gene TRBV10-3; D is uncertain. Germline loops: CDR1 ENHRY, CDR2 SYGVKD. V was clipped by 6 bases and J by 6 bases, with 14 bases between them. CDR3 size: 13 residues.

J is TRBJ2-1 and V is TRBV30; 9 nucleotides match TRBD2. The CDR3 has 12 residues. V shed 7 bases and J 7 bases; nucleotides not matched to a gene: 5. Per the germline V gene, CDR1 is GTSNPN and CDR2 is SVGIG (reference sequence). CDR3 amino acids: CAYSGGRNEQFF. The CDR3 coding sequence is TGTGCCTATAGCGGGGGAAGGAATGAGCAGTTCTTC.